The 13 T cell receptor beta chains in this list originate from one sample, sequenced in a study of blood T cell repertoires in COVID-19. TCRdb's copy holds only in-frame clones and misses some; the assay was immunoSEQ multiplex PCR. This sample yields more than 300,000 clones, of which more than 70% are seen a single time; about 7.3% belongs to the top ten. Input material: peripheral blood. These receptors were collected from a woman in her 70s with COVID-19, enrolled during active disease.

This CDR3 is CASSPTGGQAGELFF. The CDR3 nucleotides read TGTGCCAGCTCACCTACAGGTGGGCAGGCCGGGGAGCTGTTTTTT. The genes are TRBV18 and TRBJ2-2; possible D gene TRBD1, 5 bases. This CDR3 comprises 15 residues. Germline V gene lookup returns CDR1 KGHSH and CDR2 LQKENI. The ends were cut back, 3 bases at V and 6 bases at J, with 14 bases in the middle.

The chain recombines TRBV19 with TRBJ1-2; TRBD1 agrees at 8 bases. The V and J ends lost 7 bases and 7 bases, in that order; junction bases with no gene match: 11. The CDR3 has 14 residues. Germline V gives CDR1 LNHDA, CDR2 SQIVND (reference sequence). CDR3 loop: CASTESDRASGYTF. DNA for the CDR3: TGTGCCAGTACAGAATCGGACAGGGCAAGTGGCTACACCTTC.

The chain recombines TRBV6-5 with TRBJ2-5; 8 positions match TRBD2. The V gene's germline CDR1 is MNHEY and CDR2 SVGAGI. The CDR3 has 15 amino acids. V shed 4 bases, J shed 5 bases, and the junction held 9 bases outside the gene matches. For the CDR3, the DNA is TGTGCCAGCAGTTCCTCCGGGGGGGGCCGGGAGACCCAGTACTTC. Its translation is CASSSSGGGRETQYF.

The rearrangement joins TRBV30 to TRBJ1-4, with D unresolved. CDR1 is GTSNPN and CDR2 is SVGIG in the germline V gene (reference sequence). Between the trimmed V and J ends, which lost 6 bases and 8 bases, there was a span of 16 bases. This CDR3 is built from 13 residues. CDR3 DNA: TGTGCCTGTGAACACTCCTCGAGGGAAAAACTGTTTTTT. This translates into CACEHSSREKLFF.

This clone was seen just once. V usage is TRBV7-9 and J usage is TRBJ2-1; perhaps TRBD2 as D (6 bases). The CDR3 is 13 residues long. V was clipped by 5 bases and J by 4 bases, with 9 bases between them. CDR1 and CDR2 from the germline V gene are SEHNR and FQNEAQ (reference sequence). Here the CDR3 DNA reads TGTGCCAGCAGCCGGAGCGGGTACAATGAGCAGTTCTTC. Protein sequence: CASSRSGYNEQFF.

The rearrangement joins TRBV23-1 to TRBJ2-5, with D perhaps matching TRBD2 (5 bases). TRBV23-1 is classed as an ORF, of uncertain function. The CDR3 covers 14 residues. V was cut by 2 bases and J by 4 bases, with 11 bases left in between. The CDR3 bases are TGCGCCAGCAGTCAACGCCCAGGAGGAGAGACCCAGTACTTC. It specifies CASSQRPGGETQYF.

V is TRBV18 and J is TRBJ1-4; 7 nucleotides line up with TRBD1. J was trimmed by 5 bases and V by 3 bases; bases with no gene match: 6. CDR3 length: 15 residues. The germline V gene has CDR1 KGHSH and CDR2 LQKENI. CDR3 in DNA: TGTGCCAGCTCACCCAGACAGGGTGAAAATGAAAAACTGTTTTTT. This sequence encodes CASSPRQGENEKLFF.

V usage is TRBV27 and J usage is TRBJ2-2; a weak D match, TRBD1 (5 bases). The ends were cut back, 7 bases at V and 0 bases at J, with 9 bases in the middle. The CDR3 is 14 amino acids. Germline V gene data show CDR1 as MNHEY and CDR2 as SMNVEV (reference sequence). The CDR3 nucleotides are TGTGCCAGCACTGGACAATCGAACACCGGGGAGCTGTTTTTT. Its protein product is CASTGQSNTGELFF.

The CDR3 spells CASSVVVPGEKRYGYTF. In nucleotides, the CDR3 is TGTGCCAGCAGCGTAGTAGTACCCGGGGAAAAGAGGTATGGCTACACCTTC. This chain connects TRBV9 to TRBJ1-2; D gene uncertain. The V end lost 0 bases, the J end lost 5 bases, and 20 bases lay between the germline ends. The CDR3 is 17 amino acids. Germline V lookup: CDR1 SGDLS, CDR2 YYNGEE.

The rearrangement links TRBV24-1 to TRBJ1-2, with a possible D match to TRBD1 (5 bases). CDR1 and CDR2 from the germline V gene are KGHDR and SFDVKD. This CDR3 comprises 15 residues. Trimming pared 3 bases from V and 8 bases from J, leaving 18 bases between. The CDR3 spells CATSDPRSGDGGYTF. For the CDR3, the DNA is TGTGCCACCAGTGATCCCCGATCGGGGGACGGCGGCTACACCTTC.

The rearrangement uses TRBV5-1 and TRBJ1-4; 8 bases fit TRBD1. V gave up 2 bases and J gave up 7 bases; unmatched junction bases: 7. The germline CDR1 and CDR2 sequences are SGHRS and YFSETQ. The length of the CDR3 is 15 residues. For the CDR3, the DNA is TGCGCCAGCAGCTTATCAGGGGGCGCTTCTGAAAAACTGTTTTTT. Protein sequence: CASSLSGGASEKLFF.

This rearrangement joins TRBV28 to TRBJ2-7, with D tentatively TRBD1 (6 bases). Germline-derived CDR1 and CDR2 are MDHEN and SYDVKM. The V end lost 5 bases, the J end lost 3 bases, and 14 bases lay between the germline ends. The CDR3 length is 14 residues. The CDR3 is CASSTPGTYYEQYF. The CDR3 nucleotides are TGTGCCAGCAGTACCCCCGGGACATACTACGAGCAGTACTTC.

The gene calls are TRBV27 and TRBJ1-2; D is unclear. V was shortened by 6 bases and J by 0 bases, with 8 bases between the two germline ends. CDR3 size: 13 residues. Per the germline V gene, CDR1 is MNHEY and CDR2 is SMNVEV (reference sequence). DNA for the CDR3: TGTGCCAGCAGGAACAGCCCTAACTATGGCTACACCTTC. It is translated as CASRNSPNYGYTF.